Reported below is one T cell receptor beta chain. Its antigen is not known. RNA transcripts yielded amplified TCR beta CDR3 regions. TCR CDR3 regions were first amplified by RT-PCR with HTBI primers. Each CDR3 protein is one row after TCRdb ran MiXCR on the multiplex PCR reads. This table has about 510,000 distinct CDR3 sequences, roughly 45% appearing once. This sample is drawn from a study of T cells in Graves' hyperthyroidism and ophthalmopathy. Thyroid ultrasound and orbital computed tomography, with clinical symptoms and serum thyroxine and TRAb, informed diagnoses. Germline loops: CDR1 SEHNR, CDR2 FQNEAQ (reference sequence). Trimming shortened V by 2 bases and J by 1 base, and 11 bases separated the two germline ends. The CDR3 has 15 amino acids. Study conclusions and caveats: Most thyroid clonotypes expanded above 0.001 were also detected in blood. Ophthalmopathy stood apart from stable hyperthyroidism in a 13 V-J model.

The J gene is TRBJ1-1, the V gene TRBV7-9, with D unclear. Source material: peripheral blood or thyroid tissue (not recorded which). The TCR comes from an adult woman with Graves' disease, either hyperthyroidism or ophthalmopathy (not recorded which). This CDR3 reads CASSLHGPENTEAFF. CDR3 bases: TGTGCCAGCAGCTTACACGGGCCGGAGAACACTGAAGCTTTCTTT. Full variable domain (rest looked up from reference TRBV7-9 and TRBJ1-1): DTGVSQNPRHKITKRGQNVTFRCDPISEHNRLYWYRQTLGQGPEFLTYFQNEAQLEKSRLLSDRFSAERPKGSFSTLEIQRTEQGDSAMYLCASSLHGPENTEAFFGQGTRLTVV.